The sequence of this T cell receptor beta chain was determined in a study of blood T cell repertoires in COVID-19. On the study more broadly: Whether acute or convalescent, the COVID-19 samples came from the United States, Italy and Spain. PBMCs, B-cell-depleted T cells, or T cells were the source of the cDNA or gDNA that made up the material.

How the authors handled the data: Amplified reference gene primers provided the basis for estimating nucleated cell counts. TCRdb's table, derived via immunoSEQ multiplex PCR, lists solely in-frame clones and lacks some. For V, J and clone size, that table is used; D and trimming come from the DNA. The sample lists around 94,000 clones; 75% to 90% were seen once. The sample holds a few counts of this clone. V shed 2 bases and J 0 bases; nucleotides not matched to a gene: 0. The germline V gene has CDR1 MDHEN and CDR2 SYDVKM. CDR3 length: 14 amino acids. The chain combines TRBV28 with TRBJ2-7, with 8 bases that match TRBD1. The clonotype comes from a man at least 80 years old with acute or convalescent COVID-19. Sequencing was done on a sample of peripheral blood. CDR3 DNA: TGTGCCAGCAGTTTAGGACAGGGCTCCTACGAGCAGTACTTC. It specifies CASSLGQGSYEQYF.